The 11 T cell receptor beta chains below all came from one sample that was sequenced in a study of blood T cell repertoires in COVID-19. Generated by immunoSEQ multiplex PCR, the TCRdb table keeps only in-frame clones and is missing some. The sample holds 120,000 or so clones, around nine tenths seen once. The sequenced material came from peripheral blood. The receptors originated from a man between 50 and 59 years old with acute or convalescent COVID-19.

V is TRBV4-2 and J is TRBJ2-7, with D perhaps matching TRBD2 (7 bases). CDR3 length: 15 residues. Germline assignment: CDR1 LGHNA and CDR2 YNFKEQ. V was cut by 4 bases and J by 6 bases, with 19 bases left in between. CDR3 loop: CASSRTAGARGEQYF. DNA for the CDR3: TGTGCCAGCAGCCGCACTGCGGGGGCTAGGGGCGAGCAGTACTTC.

The chain recombines TRBV10-3 with TRBJ1-2; perhaps TRBD1 as D (6 bases). V gave up 0 bases and J gave up 4 bases, with 12 bases separating them. CDR3 length equals 15 residues. Germline lookup yields CDR1 ENHRY and CDR2 SYGVKD. The CDR3: CAISESSQGPYGYTF. DNA of the CDR3: TGTGCCATCAGTGAGTCGTCACAGGGACCCTATGGCTACACCTTC.

This chain joins TRBV3-1 (or the pseudogene TRBV3-2) and TRBJ1-2; 9 bases fit TRBD1. The CDR3 is 16 amino acids. The ends lost 2 bases at V and 6 bases at J; junction bases unmatched: 10. Germline values: CDR1 LGHDT, CDR2 YNNKEL (reference sequence). Written as DNA, the CDR3 is TGTGCCAGCAGCCAACAAAACCGGGACAGGGAAGATGGCTACACCTTC. This codes for CASSQQNRDREDGYTF.

The chain uses TRBV7-9 and TRBJ1-4; D uncertain. Trimming stripped 3 bases from V and 4 bases from J, with 9 bases between. The germline V gene encodes CDR1 SEHNR and CDR2 FQNEAQ (reference sequence). The CDR3 runs 14 residues. The CDR3 loop reads CASSFGGLNEKLFF. CDR3 DNA sequence: TGTGCCAGCAGCTTTGGAGGGCTTAATGAAAAACTGTTTTTT.

This clone was detected only once. The CDR3 loop is CSVEKGGGEAFF. CDR3 DNA: TGCAGCGTTGAGAAGGGAGGGGGTGAAGCTTTCTTT. The V call is TRBV29-1, the J call TRBJ1-1; tentatively, D is TRBD1 (6 bases). CDR1 is SQVTM and CDR2 is ANQGSEA in the germline V gene. Trimming took off 3 bases at V and 7 bases at J, with 12 bases between the two ends. The CDR3 is 12 amino acids.

Only one count was recorded for this clone. This chain uses TRBV5-4 with TRBJ1-1, with TRBD1 as a possible D gene (5 bases). CDR1 is SGHNT, CDR2 YYREEE, per germline (reference sequence). Between the trimmed V and J ends, which lost 0 bases and 6 bases, there was a span of 15 bases. This CDR3 has 15 residues. CDR3 loop: CASSLGGAEGAEAFF. The CDR3 DNA is TGTGCCAGCAGCTTGGGGGGCGCGGAAGGGGCTGAAGCTTTCTTT.

The table lists this clone with a count of one. This rearrangement joins TRBV19 to TRBJ1-1, with TRBD1 matching 7 bases. Germline V lookup: CDR1 LNHDA, CDR2 SQIVND (reference sequence). After removal of 5 bases from V and 5 bases from J, the junction contained 5 bases not matched to a gene. The CDR3 loop spans 13 amino acids. The CDR3 DNA follows: TGTGCCAGTAGTTGGCAGGGGGAAACTGAAGCTTTCTTT. Its protein product is CASSWQGETEAFF.

The chain links TRBV6-4 to TRBJ2-3; TRBD2 might be the D (6 bases). The CDR3 contains 15 residues. The V gene lost 3 bases and the J gene lost 3 bases, with 13 bases spanning the gap. CDR1 is MRHNA and CDR2 is SNTAGT in the germline V gene. CDR3 in amino acids: CASSDGGGPTDTQYF. The CDR3 nucleotides are TGTGCCAGCAGTGATGGAGGAGGGCCTACAGATACGCAGTATTTT.

The V gene is TRBV29-1, the J gene TRBJ1-2; 8 positions match TRBD1. This CDR3 is built from 16 residues. The J segment lost 0 bases and the V segment lost 4 bases, leaving 10 bases of the junction unmatched. CDR1 is SQVTM, CDR2 ANQGSEA, per germline. DNA for the CDR3: TGCAGCGTTGGTCGAGGGACAGGAGATACTAACTATGGCTACACCTTC. Amino acid sequence: CSVGRGTGDTNYGYTF.

The chain couples TRBV18 to TRBJ1-5, with a tentative D call TRBD1 (5 bases). Trimming removed 3 bases from V and 5 bases from J, with 23 bases in between. The CDR3 runs to 18 residues. CDR1 is KGHSH and CDR2 is LQKENI in the germline V gene. CDR3 sequence (DNA): TGTGCCAGCTCACCGGGACTGTCCTTTGTAATGGCGGATCAGCCCCAGCATTTT. As protein: CASSPGLSFVMADQPQHF.

The CDR3 reads CASSTKAEQETQYF. The CDR3 nucleotides read TGTGCCAGCAGCACAAAAGCGGAGCAAGAGACCCAGTACTTC. This chain links TRBV5-4 with TRBJ2-5; D perhaps matches TRBD2 (5 bases). There are 14 residues in the CDR3. CDR1 and CDR2 (germline): SGHNT, YYREEE (reference sequence). The V gene lost 4 bases and the J gene lost 2 bases, with 12 bases spanning the gap.